The clone carrying this T cell receptor beta chain has only a few counts. This sample was taken from a study of response to subunit inactivated influenza vaccine. TCRdb redid the calling of the RT-PCR reads with MiXCR, one entry per CDR3 protein. The top ten hold 10% of the sample, which has 530,000 or so distinct CDR3 sequences, 12% seen once. V lost 4 bases to trimming and J lost 7 bases; unmatched junction nucleotides: 12. Germline V gives CDR1 LNHDA, CDR2 SQIVND (reference sequence). The CDR3 spans 16 residues. The TCR was taken from a man aged 45-60 years who received an inactivated influenza vaccine. V and J are TRBV19 and TRBJ1-5, with 8 bases identical to TRBD1. This material consisted of PBMCs from blood, taken on the day of vaccination. CDR3 bases: TGTGCCAGTAGTACATTGGGACAGGACGGACAGCAGCCCCAGCATTTT. The encoded protein is CASSTLGQDGQQPQHF.